The clone carrying this TCR beta chain was seen repeatedly, ten times or more. RNA transcripts were the template, and TCR beta CDR3 regions were amplified from them. The first-round RT-PCR employed HTBI primers together with the Qiagen OneStep RT-PCR kit. A multiplex PCR was then performed as the second round. TCRdb reprocessed the multiplex PCR reads via MiXCR and lists one record per CDR3 protein. The sample has about 480,000 distinct CDR3 sequences; around an eighth are singletons. There are 12 residues in the CDR3. Trimming cost V 5 bases and J 7 bases, with 8 bases left between them. These data are taken from a study of Graves' ophthalmopathy and Graves' hyperthyroidism.

This chain connects TRBV12-3 or TRBV12-4 to TRBJ2-2; D not certain. The sample taken for sequencing was blood. The sequence was collected from a woman between 25 and 40 years old with Graves' ophthalmopathy. The CDR3 nucleotides are TGTGCCAGCAGTCTGGAGATCGGGGAGCTGTTTTTT. It encodes CASSLEIGELFF.